The clone carrying this T cell receptor (beta chain) was found a few times. Its specificity is not known. The CDR3 loop spans 13 amino acids. Trimming cost V 5 bases and J 1 base, with 8 bases left between them. The data were taken from a study of T-cell memory formation after mild COVID-19. Study information: TCR clusters largely stayed donor specific. Overall study results and limits: CM and EM subsets held most contracting CD4+ clones; EMRA held CD8+ ones. Contracting clones from day 15 to 85 had balanced CD4/CD8; later expanders favoured CD4+.

It was 5'RACE with constant-segment primers that produced the TCR alpha and TCR beta cDNA libraries, which carried sample barcodes and UMIs. TCRdb redid the calling of the 5' RACE reads with MiXCR, one entry per CDR3 protein. The sample consists of 98,000 or so distinct CDR3 sequences, roughly a sixth of them appearing once. The sequenced sample consisted of PBMCs or a T cell subset sorted from them (not recorded which). The chain is built from TRBV12-3 or TRBV12-4 and TRBJ1-1, with unresolved D. The receptor's source is a man aged 18 to 30 who had mild COVID-19 (a few samples of this study predate the infection). Cell type and time point are not known. The CDR3: CASSQEKNTEAFF. The CDR3 DNA sequence: TGTGCCAGCAGTCAAGAGAAGAACACTGAAGCTTTCTTT.